This T cell receptor beta chain was documented in a study of control samples from healthy donors and cancer patients (TCRdb year 2020). Library preparation used the immunoSEQ multiplex PCR assay. In TCRdb, the immuneACCESS table is reduced to in-frame sequences with V and J assigned. These tables do not hold every clone; where another copy was compared, an unresolved V gene accounts for under half, and the others remain unexplained. Within this sample are tens of thousands of clones, with approximately 84% of them counted one time only. The ten largest clones represent 4% of the sample. Comment on this clone: Its antigen has not been determined. No much larger clone exists at a distance of one base, and base qualities are not known.

Sequences MNHEY (CDR1) and SVGAGI (CDR2) are obtained from the germline V gene. From cysteine to phenylalanine, the CDR3 is 13 amino acids long. The read is trimmed to its CDR3 DNA, 39 bases read in frame from base 1. Trimming at the junction amounts to 6 bases on V and 0 bases on J, and the germline ends lie 7 bases apart. The receptor's source is a woman in her 50s in good health. The chain links TRBV6-5 with TRBJ2-3, with TRBD1 tentatively as D gene (6 bases match). The specimen sequenced was blood. The CDR3 protein: CASRGQSTDTQYF. Here is the DNA: TGTGCCAGCAGAGGACAGAGCACAGATACGCAGTATTTT.